This T cell receptor (beta chain) was recorded in a study of cytomegalovirus exposure and HLA in healthy donors. Study conclusions and caveats: The authors considered a cluster of highly shared sequence variants likely to be a sequencing artifact.

Turning to this clone: Antigen unknown.

The primer mix had 60 Vbeta and 13 Jbeta primers. Using immunoSEQ multiplex PCR, the repertoire was profiled, and TCRdb retains in-frame clones only, with some absent. This sample carries around 90,000 clones, more than 55% of them seen once, and the ten largest clones take over 2%. Germline values: CDR1 MNHEY, CDR2 SVGAGI. Trimming stripped 0 bases from V and 1 base from J, with 12 bases between. The CDR3 sequence is 16 residues long. V usage is TRBV6-5 and J usage is TRBJ1-1, with D possibly being TRBD1 (5 bases). Sequencing was carried out using PBMCs. This sequence originates from a human donor in good health. CDR3 sequence: CASSYSSADRNTEAFF. In nucleotides, the CDR3 is TGTGCCAGCAGTTACTCCTCCGCCGACAGGAACACTGAAGCTTTCTTT.